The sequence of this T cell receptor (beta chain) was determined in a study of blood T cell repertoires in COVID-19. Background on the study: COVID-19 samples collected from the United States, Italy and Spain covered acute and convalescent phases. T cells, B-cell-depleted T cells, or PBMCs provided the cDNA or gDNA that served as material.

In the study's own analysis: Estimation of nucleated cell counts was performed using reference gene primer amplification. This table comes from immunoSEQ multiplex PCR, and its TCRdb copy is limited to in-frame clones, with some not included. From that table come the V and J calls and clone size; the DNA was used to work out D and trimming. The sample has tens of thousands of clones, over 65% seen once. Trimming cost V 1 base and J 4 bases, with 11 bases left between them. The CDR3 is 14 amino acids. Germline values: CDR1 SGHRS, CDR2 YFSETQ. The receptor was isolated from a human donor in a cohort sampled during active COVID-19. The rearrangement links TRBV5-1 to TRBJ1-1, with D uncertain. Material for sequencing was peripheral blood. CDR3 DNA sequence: TGCGCCAGCAGCTTGAGGGAGGTTGGCACTGAAGCTTTCTTT. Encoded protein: CASSLREVGTEAFF.